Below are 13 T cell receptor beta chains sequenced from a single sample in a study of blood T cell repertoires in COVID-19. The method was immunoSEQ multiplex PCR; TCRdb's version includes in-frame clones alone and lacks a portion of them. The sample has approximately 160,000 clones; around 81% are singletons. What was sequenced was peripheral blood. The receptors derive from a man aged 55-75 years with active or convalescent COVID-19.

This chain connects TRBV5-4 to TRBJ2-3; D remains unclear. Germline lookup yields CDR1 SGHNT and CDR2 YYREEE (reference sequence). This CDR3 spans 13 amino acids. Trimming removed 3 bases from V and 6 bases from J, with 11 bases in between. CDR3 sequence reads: CASSSASSDTQYF. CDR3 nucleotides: TGTGCCAGCAGCTCAGCCTCTAGTGATACGCAGTATTTT.

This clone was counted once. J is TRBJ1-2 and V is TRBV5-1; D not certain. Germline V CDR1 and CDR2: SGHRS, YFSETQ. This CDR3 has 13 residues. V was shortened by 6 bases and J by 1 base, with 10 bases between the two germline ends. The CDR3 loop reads CASNPGLNYGYTF. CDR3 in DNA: TGCGCCAGCAATCCAGGCCTTAACTATGGCTACACCTTC.

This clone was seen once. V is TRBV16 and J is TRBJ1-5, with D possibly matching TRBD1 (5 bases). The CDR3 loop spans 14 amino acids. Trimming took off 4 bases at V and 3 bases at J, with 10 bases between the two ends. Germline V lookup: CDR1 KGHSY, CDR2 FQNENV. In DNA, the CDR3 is TGTGCCAGCAGCCCCTCGACAGCCAATCAGCCCCAGCATTTT. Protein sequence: CASSPSTANQPQHF. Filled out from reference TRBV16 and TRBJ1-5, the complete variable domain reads GEEVAQTPKHLVRGEGQKAKLYCAPIKGHSYVFWYQQVLKNEFKFLISFQNENVFDETGMPKERFSAKCLPNSPCSLEIQATKLEDSAVYFCASSPSTANQPQHFGDGTRLSIL.

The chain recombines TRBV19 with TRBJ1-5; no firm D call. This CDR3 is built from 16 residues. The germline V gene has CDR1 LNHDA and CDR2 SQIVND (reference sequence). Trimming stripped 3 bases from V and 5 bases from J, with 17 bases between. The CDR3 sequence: CASSIIPEPPDQPQHF. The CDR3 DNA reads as TGTGCCAGTAGTATCATCCCCGAACCTCCGGATCAGCCCCAGCATTTT.

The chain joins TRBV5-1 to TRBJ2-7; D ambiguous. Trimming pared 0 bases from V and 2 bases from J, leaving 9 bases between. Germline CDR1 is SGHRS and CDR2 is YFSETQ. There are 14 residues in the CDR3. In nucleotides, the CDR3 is TGCGCCAGCAGCTTGGCCCAGGCCACCTACGAGCAGTACTTC. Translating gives CASSLAQATYEQYF.

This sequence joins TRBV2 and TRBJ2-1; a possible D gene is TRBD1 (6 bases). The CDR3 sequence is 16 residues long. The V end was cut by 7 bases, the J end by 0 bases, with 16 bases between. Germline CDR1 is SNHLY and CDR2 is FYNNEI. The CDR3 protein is CASTQLDRSSYNEQFF. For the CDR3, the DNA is TGTGCCAGCACTCAGCTGGACAGAAGCTCCTACAATGAGCAGTTCTTC.

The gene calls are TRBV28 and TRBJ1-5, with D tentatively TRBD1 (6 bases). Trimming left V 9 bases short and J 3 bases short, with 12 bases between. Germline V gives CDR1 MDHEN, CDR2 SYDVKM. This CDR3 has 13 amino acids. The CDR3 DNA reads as TGTGCCAGTCAGTCAGGGGCCAATCAGCCCCAGCATTTT. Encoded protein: CASQSGANQPQHF.

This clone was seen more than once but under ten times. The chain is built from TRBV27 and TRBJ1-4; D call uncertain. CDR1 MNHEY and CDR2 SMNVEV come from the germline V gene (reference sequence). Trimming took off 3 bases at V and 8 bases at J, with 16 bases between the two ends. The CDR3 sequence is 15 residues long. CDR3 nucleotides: TGTGCCAGCAGTTTCCAATTCCCCCCCGGGGAAAAACTGTTTTTT. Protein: CASSFQFPPGEKLFF.

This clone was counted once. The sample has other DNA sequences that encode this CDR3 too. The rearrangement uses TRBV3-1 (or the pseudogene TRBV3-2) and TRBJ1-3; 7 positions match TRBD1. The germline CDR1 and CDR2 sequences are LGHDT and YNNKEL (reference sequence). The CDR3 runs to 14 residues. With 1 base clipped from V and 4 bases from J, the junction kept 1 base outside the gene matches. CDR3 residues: CASSQVGGGNTIYF. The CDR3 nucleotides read TGTGCCAGCAGCCAAGTAGGGGGCGGAAACACCATATATTTT.

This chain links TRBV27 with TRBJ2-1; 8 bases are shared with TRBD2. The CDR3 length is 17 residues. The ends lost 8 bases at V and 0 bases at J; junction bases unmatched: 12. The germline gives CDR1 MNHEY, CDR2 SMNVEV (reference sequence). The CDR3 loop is CASLGPTSGSSYNEQFF. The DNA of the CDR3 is TGTGCCAGCCTGGGCCCTACTAGCGGTAGCTCCTACAATGAGCAGTTCTTC.

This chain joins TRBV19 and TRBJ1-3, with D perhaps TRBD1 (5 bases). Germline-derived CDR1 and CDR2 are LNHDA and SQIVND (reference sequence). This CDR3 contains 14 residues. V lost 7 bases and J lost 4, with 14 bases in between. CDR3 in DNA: TGTGCCAGTAAACCGCAGGGATCGGGAAACACCATATATTTT. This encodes CASKPQGSGNTIYF.

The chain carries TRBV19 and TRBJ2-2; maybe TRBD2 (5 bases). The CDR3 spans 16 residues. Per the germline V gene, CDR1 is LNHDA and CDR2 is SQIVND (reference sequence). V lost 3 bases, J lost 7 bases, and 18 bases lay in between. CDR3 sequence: CASSIALANIGGELFF. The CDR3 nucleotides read TGTGCCAGTAGTATCGCTCTAGCTAACATTGGCGGGGAGCTGTTTTTT.

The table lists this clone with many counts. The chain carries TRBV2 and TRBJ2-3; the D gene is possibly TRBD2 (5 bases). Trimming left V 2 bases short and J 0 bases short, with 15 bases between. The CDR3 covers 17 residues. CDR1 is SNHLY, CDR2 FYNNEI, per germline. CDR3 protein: CASSEFSLGGSTDTQYF. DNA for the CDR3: TGTGCCAGCAGTGAATTTTCTCTAGGCGGGAGCACAGATACGCAGTATTTT.